The rows below give T cell receptor beta chains drawn from one sample of a study of blood T cell repertoires in COVID-19. Clones were read by immunoSEQ multiplex PCR, and TCRdb kept only the in-frame ones, dropping some. The sample yields around 86,000 clones, around four fifths seen once. The sequenced sample consisted of peripheral blood. The receptors were sampled from a human donor in a cohort sampled during active COVID-19. The CDR3 runs from the conserved cysteine through the conserved F or W. A D gene is named only where the DNA matches it firmly. The size entry is marked missing in some rows and otherwise reads once, few, many or a size class.

TRBV5-1	TRBD2	TRBJ2-5	NA	CASSLGLAGRETQYF	TGCGCCAGCAGCTTGGGACTAGCGGGGCGTGAGACCCAGTACTTC
TRBV2	TRBD2	TRBJ2-1	once	CASLAGGPVNEQFF	TGTGCCTCACTAGCGGGAGGGCCAGTAAATGAGCAGTTCTTC
TRBV3-1/TRBV3-2	NA	TRBJ1-5	NA	CASSQEGTPGGSNQPQHF	TGTGCCAGCAGCCAAGAAGGGACTCCCGGCGGGAGCAATCAGCCCCAGCATTTT
TRBV10-2	NA	TRBJ1-5	once	CASSEATGFSNQPQHF	TGCGCCAGCAGTGAGGCGACAGGTTTTAGCAATCAGCCCCAGCATTTT
TRBV18	TRBD1	TRBJ1-1	NA	CASSSVTGGATEAFF	TGTGCCAGCTCATCCGTGACAGGGGGCGCGACTGAAGCTTTCTTT
TRBV21-1	NA	TRBJ1-5	NA	CASSKRTLFISSNQPQHF	TGTGCCAGCAGCAAAAGAACGCTTTTTATCAGTAGCAATCAGCCCCAGCATTTT
TRBV6-1	NA	TRBJ2-5	NA	CASSVVSGIVRGEETQYF	TGTGCCAGCAGTGTTGTCTCTGGGATTGTCAGGGGCGAAGAGACCCAGTACTTC
TRBV5-1	TRBD2	TRBJ2-2	NA	CASSLGPTSGNTGELFF	TGCGCCAGCAGCTTGGGGCCCACTAGCGGCAACACCGGGGAGCTGTTTTTT
TRBV4-2	NA	TRBJ1-4	NA	CASSQGLSAVTSTNEKLFF	TGTGCCAGCAGCCAAGGGTTGTCGGCGGTAACCTCAACTAATGAAAAACTGTTTTTT
TRBV19	TRBD2	TRBJ2-1	NA	CASSIGTTLNEQFF	TGTGCCAGTAGTATCGGGACTACTCTCAATGAGCAGTTCTTC
TRBV3-1/TRBV3-2	NA	TRBJ2-2	NA	CASSQGLVANTGELFF	TGTGCCAGCAGCCAAGGACTAGTCGCGAACACCGGGGAGCTGTTTTTT
TRBV10-1	NA	TRBJ1-5	NA	CASKLLPHLGNQPQHF	TGCGCCAGCAAATTGCTACCCCACTTAGGCAATCAGCCCCAGCATTTT
TRBV18	TRBD1	TRBJ2-5	NA	CASSPGQKETQYF	TGTGCCAGCTCACCGGGACAGAAGGAGACCCAGTACTTC
TRBV12-3/TRBV12-4	NA	TRBJ2-7	NA	CASSYTTREQYF	TGTGCCAGCAGTTATACGACTCGGGAGCAGTACTTC
TRBV3-1/TRBV3-2	NA	TRBJ1-2	NA	CASSQGGRASGYTF	TGTGCCAGCAGCCAAGGTGGCAGGGCCTCTGGCTACACCTTC
TRBV12-3/TRBV12-4	NA	TRBJ1-2	NA	CASTLQGYYGYTF	TGTGCCAGCACCCTACAGGGTTACTATGGCTACACCTTC
TRBV29-1	NA	TRBJ2-7	NA	CSGGGGTYEQYF	TGCAGCGGGGGCGGAGGGACCTACGAGCAGTACTTC
TRBV6-5	NA	TRBJ2-1	NA	CASSYSSGRVNEQFF	TGTGCCAGCAGTTACTCATCGGGAAGGGTCAATGAGCAGTTCTTC
TRBV30	NA	TRBJ2-5	NA	CAWSEGGSQETQYF	TGTGCCTGGAGTGAGGGGGGGTCCCAAGAGACCCAGTACTTC
TRBV29-1	NA	TRBJ2-3	NA	CSVEDPSGGTSYDTQYF	TGCAGCGTTGAAGATCCGAGTGGCGGGACGTCCTACGATACGCAGTATTTT
TRBV28	NA	TRBJ2-7	NA	CASSFRRQGLTPYEQYF	TGTGCCAGCAGTTTCCGTCGACAGGGACTTACTCCCTACGAGCAGTACTTC
TRBV2	NA	TRBJ1-5	NA	CASSAQEESNQPQHF	TGTGCCAGCAGTGCCCAAGAGGAGAGCAATCAGCCCCAGCATTTT
TRBV5-5	NA	TRBJ1-5	NA	CASSFSVNSNQPQHF	TGTGCCAGCAGCTTTTCGGTAAATAGCAATCAGCCCCAGCATTTT
TRBV10-1	TRBD1	TRBJ2-1	few	CASRFRDSNHLNEQFF	TGCGCCAGCAGATTCCGGGACAGCAATCATCTCAATGAGCAGTTCTTC
TRBV6-6	NA	TRBJ1-6	NA	CASSLEGDYNSPLHF	TGTGCCAGCAGCTTAGAGGGGGACTATAATTCACCCCTCCACTTT
TRBV5-1	TRBD1	TRBJ2-6	NA	CASSQQGSGANVLTF	TGCGCCAGCAGCCAACAGGGGTCTGGGGCCAACGTCCTGACTTTC
TRBV7-2	TRBD2	TRBJ2-3	few	CASSLREGGHTDTQYF	TGTGCCAGCAGCTTACGGGAGGGAGGGCACACAGATACGCAGTATTTT
TRBV24-1	NA	TRBJ2-3	NA	CATAGGDTQYF	TGTGCCACCGCAGGGGGGGATACGCAGTATTTT
TRBV2	NA	TRBJ1-2	NA	CASILQPPYGYTF	TGTGCCAGCATCTTACAGCCTCCCTATGGCTACACCTTC
TRBV6-1	TRBD2	TRBJ2-7	once	CASSEVGGRGGEQYF	TGTGCCAGCAGTGAAGTCGGCGGGAGGGGGGGTGAGCAGTACTTC
TRBV10-2	TRBD1	TRBJ1-2	NA	CASSTGDRYGYTF	TGCGCCAGCAGCACAGGGGATCGGTATGGCTACACCTTC
TRBV25-1	NA	TRBJ2-7	NA	CASSKAGIYEQYF	TGTGCCAGCAGTAAGGCGGGAATCTACGAGCAGTACTTC
TRBV2	NA	TRBJ2-3	NA	CASRLRQSTDTQYF	TGTGCCAGCAGACTAAGACAGAGCACAGATACGCAGTATTTT
TRBV4-1	TRBD2	TRBJ2-7	NA	CASSQSGTLYEQYF	TGCGCCAGCAGTCAGAGCGGGACCCTTTACGAGCAGTACTTC
TRBV18	TRBD1	TRBJ2-2	NA	CASSGPGQGPTGELFF	TGTGCCAGCTCAGGGCCGGGACAGGGGCCCACCGGGGAGCTGTTTTTT
TRBV12-5	TRBD1	TRBJ2-3	NA	CASGKGTASSTDTQYF	TGTGCTAGTGGTAAAGGGACAGCCTCTAGCACAGATACGCAGTATTTT
TRBV11-2	TRBD2	TRBJ2-5	once	CASSRGPTSGQETQYF	TGTGCCAGCAGCCGAGGGCCTACTAGCGGGCAAGAGACCCAGTACTTC
TRBV14	TRBD1	TRBJ1-6	NA	CASSQVRGLSPLHF	TGTGCCAGCAGCCAAGTCAGGGGGCTCTCACCCCTCCACTTT
TRBV7-7	TRBD1	TRBJ2-7	once	CASSLTGDYEQYF	TGTGCTAGCAGTCTAACAGGGGACTACGAGCAGTACTTC
TRBV19	NA	TRBJ1-3	NA	CASSGVERGNTIYF	TGTGCCAGTTCCGGGGTAGAACGTGGAAACACCATATATTTT
TRBV30	TRBD1	TRBJ1-1	NA	CAWSDRGTEAFF	TGTGCCTGGAGTGACAGGGGCACTGAAGCTTTCTTT
TRBV29-1	TRBD2	TRBJ2-3	NA	CSVGEGSTDTQYF	TGCAGCGTTGGGGAGGGTAGCACAGATACGCAGTATTTT
TRBV2	TRBD2	TRBJ2-3	NA	CASSRGLAGGLDTQYF	TGTGCCAGCAGTAGGGGACTAGCGGGAGGATTAGATACGCAGTATTTT
TRBV12-3/TRBV12-4	NA	TRBJ1-1	NA	CASSFWQTEAFF	TGTGCCAGCAGTTTTTGGCAAACTGAAGCTTTCTTT
TRBV11-2	NA	TRBJ1-1	NA	CASSPTRGRTEAFF	TGTGCCAGCAGCCCGACCCGGGGGAGAACTGAAGCTTTCTTT
TRBV4-1	NA	TRBJ1-2	NA	CASSQGQGRNYGYTF	TGCGCCAGCAGCCAAGGGCAGGGTCGTAACTATGGCTACACCTTC
TRBV6-2/TRBV6-3	NA	TRBJ2-2	NA	CASSARPGAGELFF	TGTGCCAGCAGTGCCCGCCCAGGGGCCGGGGAGCTGTTTTTT
TRBV6-6	NA	TRBJ1-1	NA	CASSRQLNTEAFF	TGTGCCAGCAGTCGACAGTTGAACACTGAAGCTTTCTTT
TRBV6-5	TRBD1	TRBJ1-4	NA	CASSPQGAGEKLFF	TGTGCCAGCAGTCCGCAGGGGGCCGGTGAAAAACTGTTTTTT
TRBV5-1	NA	TRBJ2-7	once	CASSLWGLTEGEQYF	TGCGCCAGCAGCTTGTGGGGCCTAACCGAAGGGGAGCAGTACTTC
TRBV9	NA	TRBJ2-7	NA	CASSVASSWPGEQYF	TGTGCCAGCAGCGTAGCCAGTTCTTGGCCGGGCGAGCAGTACTTC
TRBV5-6	NA	TRBJ1-4	NA	CASSLWGATNEKLFF	TGTGCCAGCAGCTTGTGGGGGGCAACTAATGAAAAACTGTTTTTT
TRBV18	NA	TRBJ1-2	NA	CASSPPSDTNYGYTF	TGTGCCAGCTCACCACCGAGTGACACGAACTATGGCTACACCTTC